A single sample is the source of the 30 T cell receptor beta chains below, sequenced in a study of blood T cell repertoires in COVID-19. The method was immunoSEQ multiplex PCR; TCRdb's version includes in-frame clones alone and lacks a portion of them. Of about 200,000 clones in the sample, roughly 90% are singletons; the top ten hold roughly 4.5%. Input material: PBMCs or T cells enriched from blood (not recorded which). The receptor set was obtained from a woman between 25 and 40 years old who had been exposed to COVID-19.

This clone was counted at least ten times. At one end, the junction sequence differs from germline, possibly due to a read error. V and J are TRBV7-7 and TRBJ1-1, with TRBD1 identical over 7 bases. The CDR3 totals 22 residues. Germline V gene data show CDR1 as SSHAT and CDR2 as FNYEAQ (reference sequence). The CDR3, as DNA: TGTGCTAGCAGCTTAACCCAACGTAGGAGGGGCCGACAGGGTTGTATGAACACTGAAGCTTTCTTT. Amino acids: CASSLTQRRRGRQGCMNTEAFF.

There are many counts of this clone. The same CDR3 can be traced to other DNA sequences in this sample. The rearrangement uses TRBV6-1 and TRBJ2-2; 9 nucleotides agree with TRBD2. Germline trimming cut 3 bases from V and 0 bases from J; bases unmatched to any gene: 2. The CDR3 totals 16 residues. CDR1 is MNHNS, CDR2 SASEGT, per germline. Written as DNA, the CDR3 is TGTGCCAGCAGTGAGCGCGGGGGGGCGAACACCGGGGAGCTGTTTTTT. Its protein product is CASSERGGANTGELFF.

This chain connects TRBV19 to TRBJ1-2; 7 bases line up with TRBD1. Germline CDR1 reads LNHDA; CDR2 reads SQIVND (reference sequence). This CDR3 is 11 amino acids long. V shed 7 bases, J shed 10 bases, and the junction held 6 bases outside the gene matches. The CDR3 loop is CASKNRGDYTF. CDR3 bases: TGTGCCAGTAAAAACAGGGGTGACTACACCTTC. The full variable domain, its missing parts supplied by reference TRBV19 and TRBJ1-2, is DGGITQSPKYLFRKEGQNVTLSCEQNLNHDAMYWYRQDPGQGLRLIYYSQIVNDFQKGDIAEGYSVSREKKESFPLTVTSAQKNPTAFYLCASKNRGDYTFGSGTRLTVV.

The CDR3 loop is CASIPSPGEGTEAFF. The DNA of the CDR3 is TGTGCCAGTATCCCTAGCCCAGGGGAGGGGACTGAAGCTTTCTTT. This chain links TRBV19 with TRBJ1-1, with a possible D match to TRBD1 (6 bases). V lost 7 bases, J lost 5 bases, and 20 bases lay in between. This CDR3 has 15 amino acids. Germline CDR1 is LNHDA and CDR2 is SQIVND (reference sequence).

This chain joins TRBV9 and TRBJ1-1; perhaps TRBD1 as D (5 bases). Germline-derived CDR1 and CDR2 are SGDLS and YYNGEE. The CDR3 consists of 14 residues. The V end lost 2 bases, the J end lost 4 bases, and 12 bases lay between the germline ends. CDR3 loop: CASSVGGPATEAFF. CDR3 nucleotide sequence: TGTGCCAGCAGCGTGGGGGGTCCGGCCACTGAAGCTTTCTTT.

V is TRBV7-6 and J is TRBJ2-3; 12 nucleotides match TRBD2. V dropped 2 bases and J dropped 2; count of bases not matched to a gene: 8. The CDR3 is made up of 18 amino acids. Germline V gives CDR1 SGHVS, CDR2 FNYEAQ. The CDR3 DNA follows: TGTGCCAGCAGCTTATCTAGCGGGGGGGTCGGGGTCACAGATACGCAGTATTTT. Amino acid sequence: CASSLSSGGVGVTDTQYF.

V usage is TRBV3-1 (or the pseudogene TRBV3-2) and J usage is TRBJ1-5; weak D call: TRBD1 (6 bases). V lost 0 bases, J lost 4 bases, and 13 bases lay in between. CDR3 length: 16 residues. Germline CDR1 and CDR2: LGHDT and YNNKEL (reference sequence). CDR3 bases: TGTGCCAGCAGCCAAGATCTGGGGGCAGGAAATCAGCCCCAGCATTTT. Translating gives CASSQDLGAGNQPQHF.

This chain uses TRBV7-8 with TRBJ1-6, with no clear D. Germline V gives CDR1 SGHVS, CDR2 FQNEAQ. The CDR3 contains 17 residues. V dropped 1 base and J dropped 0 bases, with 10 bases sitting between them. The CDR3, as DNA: TGTGCCAGCAGCTTAGATGACGGGAGCTCCTATAATTCACCCCTCCACTTT. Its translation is CASSLDDGSSYNSPLHF.

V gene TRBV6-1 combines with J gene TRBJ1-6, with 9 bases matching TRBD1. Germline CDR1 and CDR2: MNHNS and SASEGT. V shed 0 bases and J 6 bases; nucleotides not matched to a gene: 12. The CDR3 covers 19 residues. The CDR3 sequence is CASSEARNSRQGGNSPLHF. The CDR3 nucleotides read TGTGCCAGCAGTGAAGCGCGAAATAGTAGACAGGGGGGTAATTCACCCCTCCACTTT.

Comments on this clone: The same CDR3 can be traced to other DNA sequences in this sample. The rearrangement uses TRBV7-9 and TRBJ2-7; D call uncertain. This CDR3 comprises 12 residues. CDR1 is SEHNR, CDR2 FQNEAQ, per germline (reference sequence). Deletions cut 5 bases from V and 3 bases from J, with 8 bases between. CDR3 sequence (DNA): TGTGCCAGCAGCCCGACGGGCTACGAGCAGTACTTC. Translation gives CASSPTGYEQYF.

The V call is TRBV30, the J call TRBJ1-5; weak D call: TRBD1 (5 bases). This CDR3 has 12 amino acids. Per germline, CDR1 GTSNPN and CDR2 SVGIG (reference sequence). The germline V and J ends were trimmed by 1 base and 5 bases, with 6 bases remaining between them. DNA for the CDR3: TGTGCCTGGAGTGCCAGGGATCAGCCCCAGCATTTT. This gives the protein CAWSARDQPQHF.

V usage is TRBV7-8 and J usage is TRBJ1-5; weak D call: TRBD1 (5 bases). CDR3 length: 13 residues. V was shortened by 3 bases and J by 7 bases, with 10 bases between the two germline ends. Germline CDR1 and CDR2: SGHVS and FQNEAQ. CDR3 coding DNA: TGTGCCAGCAGCTTGAGGGGAGGCCAGCCCCAGCATTTT. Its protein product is CASSLRGGQPQHF.

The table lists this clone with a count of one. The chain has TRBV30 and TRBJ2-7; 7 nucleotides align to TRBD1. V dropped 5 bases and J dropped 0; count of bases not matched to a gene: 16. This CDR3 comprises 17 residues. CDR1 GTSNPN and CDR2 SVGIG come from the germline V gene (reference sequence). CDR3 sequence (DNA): TGTGCCTGGGACTACTCTCGGGGACAGCCGAGCTCCTACGAGCAGTACTTC. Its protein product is CAWDYSRGQPSSYEQYF.

The CDR3 here is CASSYGQWPYEQYF. CDR3 coding DNA: TGTGCCAGCTCATACGGACAGTGGCCCTACGAGCAGTACTTC. This sequence joins TRBV18 and TRBJ2-7, with D maybe TRBD1 (6 bases). Trimming shortened V by 5 bases and J by 2 bases, and 13 bases separated the two germline ends. The CDR3 is 14 amino acids. In germline, CDR1 is KGHSH, CDR2 LQKENI.

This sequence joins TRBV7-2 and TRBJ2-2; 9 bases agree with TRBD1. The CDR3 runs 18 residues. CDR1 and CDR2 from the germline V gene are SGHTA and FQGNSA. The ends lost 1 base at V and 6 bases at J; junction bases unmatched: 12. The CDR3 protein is CASSLDGQGIGTAGELFF. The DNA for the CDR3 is TGTGCCAGCAGCTTAGATGGACAGGGGATAGGAACGGCCGGGGAGCTGTTTTTT. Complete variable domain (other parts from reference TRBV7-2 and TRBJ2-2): GAGVSQSPSNKVTEKGKDVELRCDPISGHTALYWYRQSLGQGLEFLIYFQGNSAPDKSGLPSDRFSAERTGGSVSTLTIQRTQQEDSAVYLCASSLDGQGIGTAGELFFGEGSRLTVL.

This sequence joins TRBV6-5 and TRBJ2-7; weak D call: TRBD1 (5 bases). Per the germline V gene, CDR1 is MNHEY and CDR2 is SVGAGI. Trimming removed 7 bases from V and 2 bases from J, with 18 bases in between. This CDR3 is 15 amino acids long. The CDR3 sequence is CASTLLKAGPYEQYF. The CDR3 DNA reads TGTGCCAGCACCCTCCTAAAGGCAGGGCCCTACGAGCAGTACTTC.

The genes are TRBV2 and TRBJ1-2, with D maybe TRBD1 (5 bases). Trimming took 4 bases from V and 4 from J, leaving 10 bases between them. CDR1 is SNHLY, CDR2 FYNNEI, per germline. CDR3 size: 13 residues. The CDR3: CASSVQGLYGYTF. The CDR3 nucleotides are TGTGCCAGCAGTGTCCAGGGCCTCTATGGCTACACCTTC.

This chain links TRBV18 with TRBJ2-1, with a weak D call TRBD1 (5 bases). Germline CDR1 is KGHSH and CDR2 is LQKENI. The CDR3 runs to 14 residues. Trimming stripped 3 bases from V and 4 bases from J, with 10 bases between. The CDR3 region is CASSPPTDYNEQFF. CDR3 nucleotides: TGTGCCAGCTCACCTCCGACAGATTACAATGAGCAGTTCTTC.

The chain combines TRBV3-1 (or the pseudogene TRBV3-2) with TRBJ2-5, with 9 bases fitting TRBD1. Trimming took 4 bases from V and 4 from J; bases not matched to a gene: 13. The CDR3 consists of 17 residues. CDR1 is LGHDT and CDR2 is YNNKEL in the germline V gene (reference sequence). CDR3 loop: CASSPPWDRERGETQYF. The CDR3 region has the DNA TGTGCCAGCAGCCCTCCATGGGACAGGGAAAGAGGAGAGACCCAGTACTTC.

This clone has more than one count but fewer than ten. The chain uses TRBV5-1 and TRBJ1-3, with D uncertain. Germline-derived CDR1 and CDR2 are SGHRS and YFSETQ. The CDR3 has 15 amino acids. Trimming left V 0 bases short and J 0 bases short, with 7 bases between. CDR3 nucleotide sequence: TGCGCCAGCAGCTTGGAAAATAGCTCTGGAAACACCATATATTTT. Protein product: CASSLENSSGNTIYF. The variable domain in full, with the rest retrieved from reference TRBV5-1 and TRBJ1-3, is KAGVTQTPRYLIKTRGQQVTLSCSPISGHRSVSWYQQTPGQGLQFLFEYFSETQRNKGNFPGRFSGRQFSNSRSEMNVSTLELGDSALYLCASSLENSSGNTIYFGEGSWLTVV.

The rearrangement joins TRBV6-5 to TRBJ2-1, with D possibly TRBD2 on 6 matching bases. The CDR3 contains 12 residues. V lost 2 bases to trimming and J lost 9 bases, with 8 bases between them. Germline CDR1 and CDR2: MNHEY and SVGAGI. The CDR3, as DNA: TGTGCCAGCAGTTACGTCGGGGGTGAGCAGTTCTTC. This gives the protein CASSYVGGEQFF.

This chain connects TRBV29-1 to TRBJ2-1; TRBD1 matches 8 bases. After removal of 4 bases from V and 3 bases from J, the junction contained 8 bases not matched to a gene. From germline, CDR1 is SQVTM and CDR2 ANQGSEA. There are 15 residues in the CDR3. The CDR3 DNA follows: TGCAGCGTTGGAGGCGGACAGGGCTTCTACAATGAGCAGTTCTTC. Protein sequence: CSVGGGQGFYNEQFF.

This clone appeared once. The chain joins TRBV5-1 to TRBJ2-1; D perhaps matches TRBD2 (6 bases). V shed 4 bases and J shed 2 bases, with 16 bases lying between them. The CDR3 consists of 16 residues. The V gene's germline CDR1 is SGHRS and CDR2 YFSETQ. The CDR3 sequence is CASSQTAGLTYNEQFF. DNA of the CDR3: TGCGCCAGCAGCCAAACTGCGGGACTGACCTACAATGAGCAGTTCTTC.

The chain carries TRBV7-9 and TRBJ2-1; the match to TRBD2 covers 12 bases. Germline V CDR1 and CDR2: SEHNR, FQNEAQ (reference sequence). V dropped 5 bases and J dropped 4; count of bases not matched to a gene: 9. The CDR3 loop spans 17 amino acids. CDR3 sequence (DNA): TGTGCCAGCAGCCCGTCTCGGACTAGCGGGGTGTACAATGAGCAGTTCTTC. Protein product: CASSPSRTSGVYNEQFF. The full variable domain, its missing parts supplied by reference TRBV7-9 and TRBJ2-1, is DTGVSQNPRHKITKRGQNVTFRCDPISEHNRLYWYRQTLGQGPEFLTYFQNEAQLEKSRLLSDRFSAERPKGSFSTLEIQRTEQGDSAMYLCASSPSRTSGVYNEQFFGPGTRLTVL.

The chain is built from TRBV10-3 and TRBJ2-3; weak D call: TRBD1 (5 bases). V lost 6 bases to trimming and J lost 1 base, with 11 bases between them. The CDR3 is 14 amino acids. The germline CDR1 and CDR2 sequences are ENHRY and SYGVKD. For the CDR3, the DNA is TGTGCCATCAGGTGGGAAGGGGGCACAGATACGCAGTATTTT. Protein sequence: CAIRWEGGTDTQYF.

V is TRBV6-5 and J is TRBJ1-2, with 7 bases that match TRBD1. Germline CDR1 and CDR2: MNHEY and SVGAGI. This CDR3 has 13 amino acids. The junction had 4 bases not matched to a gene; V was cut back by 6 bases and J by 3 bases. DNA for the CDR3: TGTGCCAGCAGCCGAGGGGGCCACTATGGCTACACCTTC. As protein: CASSRGGHYGYTF.

The CDR3 nucleotides read TGTGCCAGCAGCCAAGATCTAGGCTCTGGAAACACCATATATTTT. Its translation is CASSQDLGSGNTIYF. The chain combines TRBV4-2 with TRBJ1-3; D gene unclear. The CDR3 runs 15 residues. The V and J ends lost 0 bases and 0 bases respectively, with 6 bases between them. The germline V gene has CDR1 LGHNA and CDR2 YNFKEQ.

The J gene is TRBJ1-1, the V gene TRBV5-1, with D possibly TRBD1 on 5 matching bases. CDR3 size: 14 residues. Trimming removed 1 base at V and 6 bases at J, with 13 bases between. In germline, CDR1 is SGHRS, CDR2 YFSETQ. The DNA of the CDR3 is TGCGCCAGCAGCTTGAAAGGGGAAATCTCTGAAGCTTTCTTT. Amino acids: CASSLKGEISEAFF.

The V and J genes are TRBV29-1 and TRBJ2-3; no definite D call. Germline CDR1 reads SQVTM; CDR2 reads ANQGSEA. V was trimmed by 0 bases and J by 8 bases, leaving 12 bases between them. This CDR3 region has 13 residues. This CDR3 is CSVEDRLVGTQYF. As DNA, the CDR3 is TGCAGCGTTGAAGATCGGCTAGTCGGTACGCAGTATTTT.

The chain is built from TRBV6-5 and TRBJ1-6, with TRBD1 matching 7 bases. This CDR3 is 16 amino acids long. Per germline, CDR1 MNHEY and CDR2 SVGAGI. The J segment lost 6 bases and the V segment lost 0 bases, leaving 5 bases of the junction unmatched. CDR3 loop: CASSYSGTGANSPLHF. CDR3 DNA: TGTGCCAGCAGTTACTCGGGCACAGGGGCTAATTCACCCCTCCACTTT.